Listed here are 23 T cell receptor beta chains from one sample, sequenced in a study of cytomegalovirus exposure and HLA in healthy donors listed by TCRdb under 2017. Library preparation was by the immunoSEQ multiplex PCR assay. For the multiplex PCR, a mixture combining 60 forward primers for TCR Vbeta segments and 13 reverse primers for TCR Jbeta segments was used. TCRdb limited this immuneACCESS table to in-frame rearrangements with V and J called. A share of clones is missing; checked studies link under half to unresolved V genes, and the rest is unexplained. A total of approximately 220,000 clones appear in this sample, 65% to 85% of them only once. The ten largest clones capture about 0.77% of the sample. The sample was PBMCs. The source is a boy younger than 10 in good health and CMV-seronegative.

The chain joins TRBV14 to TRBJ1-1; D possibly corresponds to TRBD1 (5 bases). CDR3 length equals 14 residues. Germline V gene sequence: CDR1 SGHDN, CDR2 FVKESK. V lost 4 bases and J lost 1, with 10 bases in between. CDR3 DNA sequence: TGTGCCAGCAGCCTTGGGAGGGGGAACACTGAAGCTTTCTTT. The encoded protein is CASSLGRGNTEAFF.

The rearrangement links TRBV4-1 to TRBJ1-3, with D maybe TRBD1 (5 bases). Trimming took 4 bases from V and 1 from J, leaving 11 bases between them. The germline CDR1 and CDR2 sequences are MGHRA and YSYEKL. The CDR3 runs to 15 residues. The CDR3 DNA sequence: TGCGCCAGCAGCCCCAGGGCCGCATCTGGAAACACCATATATTTT. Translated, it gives CASSPRAASGNTIYF.

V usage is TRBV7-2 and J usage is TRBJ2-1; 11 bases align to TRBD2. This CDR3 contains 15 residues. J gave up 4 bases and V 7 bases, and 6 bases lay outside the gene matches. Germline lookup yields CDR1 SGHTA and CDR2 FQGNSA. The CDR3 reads CASTPGTSGYNEQFF. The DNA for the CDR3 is TGTGCCAGCACCCCCGGGACTAGCGGATACAATGAGCAGTTCTTC. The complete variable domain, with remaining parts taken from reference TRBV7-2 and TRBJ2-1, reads GAGVSQSPSNKVTEKGKDVELRCDPISGHTALYWYRQSLGQGLEFLIYFQGNSAPDKSGLPSDRFSAERTGGSVSTLTIQRTQQEDSAVYLCASTPGTSGYNEQFFGPGTRLTVL.

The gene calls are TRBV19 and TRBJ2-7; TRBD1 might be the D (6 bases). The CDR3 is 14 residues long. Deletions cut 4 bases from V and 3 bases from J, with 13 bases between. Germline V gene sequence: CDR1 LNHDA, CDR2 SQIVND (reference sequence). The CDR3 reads CASSSFSRGYEQYF. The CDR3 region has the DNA TGTGCCAGTAGTAGTTTTAGCAGGGGCTACGAGCAGTACTTC.

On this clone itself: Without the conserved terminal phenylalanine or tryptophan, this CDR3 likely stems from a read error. Here the CDR3 DNA reads TGTGCCAGCAGCGTAGGAGTCGGAGCGAACACCGGGGAGCTGTTTCTT. Its protein product is CASSVGVGANTGELFL. The chain combines TRBV9 with TRBJ2-2; D gene ambiguous. With 0 bases removed from V and 0 bases from J, the gap between germline ends came to 9 bases. Germline V gene sequence: CDR1 SGDLS, CDR2 YYNGEE. This CDR3 comprises 16 residues.

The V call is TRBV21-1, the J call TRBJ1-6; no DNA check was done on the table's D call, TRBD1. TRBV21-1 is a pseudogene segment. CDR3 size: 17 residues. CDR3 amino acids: CASSKARTGRHNSPLHF. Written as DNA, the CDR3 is TGTGCCAGCAGCAAAGCCCGGACAGGGAGGCATAATTCACCCCTCCACTTT.

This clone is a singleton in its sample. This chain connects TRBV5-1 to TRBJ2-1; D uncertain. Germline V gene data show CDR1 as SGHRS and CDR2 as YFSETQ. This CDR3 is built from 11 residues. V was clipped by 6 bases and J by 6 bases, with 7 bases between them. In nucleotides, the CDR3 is TGCGCCAGCAATCCGGGCAATGAGCAGTTCTTC. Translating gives CASNPGNEQFF. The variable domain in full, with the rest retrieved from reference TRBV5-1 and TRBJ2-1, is KAGVTQTPRYLIKTRGQQVTLSCSPISGHRSVSWYQQTPGQGLQFLFEYFSETQRNKGNFPGRFSGRQFSNSRSEMNVSTLELGDSALYLCASNPGNEQFFGPGTRLTVL.

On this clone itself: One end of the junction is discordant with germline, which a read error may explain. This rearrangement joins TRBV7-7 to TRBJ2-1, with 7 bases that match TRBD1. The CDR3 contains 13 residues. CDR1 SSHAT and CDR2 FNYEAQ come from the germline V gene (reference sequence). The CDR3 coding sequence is TGTGCTAGCAGCTCGACAGGGTACAATGAGCAGTTCTTC. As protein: CASSSTGYNEQFF.

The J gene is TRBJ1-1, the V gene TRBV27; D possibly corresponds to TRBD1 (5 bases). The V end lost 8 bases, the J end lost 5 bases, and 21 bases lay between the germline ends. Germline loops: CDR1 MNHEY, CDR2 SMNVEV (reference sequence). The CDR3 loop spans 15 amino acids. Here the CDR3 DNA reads TGTGCCAGCCAATTCAACCTGGGGGGTCGGACTGAAGCTTTCTTT. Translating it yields CASQFNLGGRTEAFF.

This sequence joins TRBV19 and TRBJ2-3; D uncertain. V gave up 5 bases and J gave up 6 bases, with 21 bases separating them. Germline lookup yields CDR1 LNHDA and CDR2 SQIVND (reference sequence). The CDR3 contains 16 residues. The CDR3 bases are TGTGCCAGTAGTCAATGGGTCCAGAGGCGTAGTGATACGCAGTATTTT. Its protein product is CASSQWVQRRSDTQYF.

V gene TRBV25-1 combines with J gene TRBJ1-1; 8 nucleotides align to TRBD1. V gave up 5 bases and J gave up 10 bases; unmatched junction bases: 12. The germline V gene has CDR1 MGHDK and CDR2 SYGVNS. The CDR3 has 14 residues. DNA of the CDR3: TGTGCCAGCAGTACCAGGACAGGGCCTAGGAGAGCTTTCTTT. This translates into CASSTRTGPRRAFF.

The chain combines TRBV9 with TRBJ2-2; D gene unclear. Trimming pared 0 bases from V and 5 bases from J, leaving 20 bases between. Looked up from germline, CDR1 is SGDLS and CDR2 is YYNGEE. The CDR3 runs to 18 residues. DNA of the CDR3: TGTGCCAGCAGCGTAGATATTATGACTTTTGCCTTAACCGGGGAGCTGTTTTTT. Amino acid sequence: CASSVDIMTFALTGELFF.

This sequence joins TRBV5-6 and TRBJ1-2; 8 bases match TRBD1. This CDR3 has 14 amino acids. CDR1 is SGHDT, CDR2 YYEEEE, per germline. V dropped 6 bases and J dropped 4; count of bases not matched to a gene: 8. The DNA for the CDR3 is TGTGCCAGCACCCAGACAGGGGAAGCCTATGGCTACACCTTC. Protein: CASTQTGEAYGYTF.

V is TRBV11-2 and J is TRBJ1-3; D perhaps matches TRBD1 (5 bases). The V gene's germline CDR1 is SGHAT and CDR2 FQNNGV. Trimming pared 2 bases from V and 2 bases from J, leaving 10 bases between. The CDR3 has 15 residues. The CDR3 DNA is TGTGCCAGCAGCTTATTAACGGGGGCTGGAAACACCATATATTTT. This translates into CASSLLTGAGNTIYF.

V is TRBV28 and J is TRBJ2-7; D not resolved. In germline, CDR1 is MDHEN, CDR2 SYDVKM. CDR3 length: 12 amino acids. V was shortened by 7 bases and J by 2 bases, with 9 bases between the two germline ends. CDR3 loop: CASMGLAYEQYF. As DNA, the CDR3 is TGTGCCAGCATGGGCCTGGCCTACGAGCAGTACTTC.

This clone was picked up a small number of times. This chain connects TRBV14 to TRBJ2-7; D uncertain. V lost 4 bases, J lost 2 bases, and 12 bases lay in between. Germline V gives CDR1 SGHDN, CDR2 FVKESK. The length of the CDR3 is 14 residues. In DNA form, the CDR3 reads TGTGCCAGCAGCCTCCTAGGAGTTACCTACGAGCAGTACTTC. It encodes CASSLLGVTYEQYF. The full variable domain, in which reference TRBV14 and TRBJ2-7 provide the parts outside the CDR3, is EAGVTQFPSHSVIEKGQTVTLRCDPISGHDNLYWYRRVMGKEIKFLLHFVKESKQDESGMPNNRFLAERTGGTYSTLKVQPAELEDSGVYFCASSLLGVTYEQYFGPGTRLTVT.

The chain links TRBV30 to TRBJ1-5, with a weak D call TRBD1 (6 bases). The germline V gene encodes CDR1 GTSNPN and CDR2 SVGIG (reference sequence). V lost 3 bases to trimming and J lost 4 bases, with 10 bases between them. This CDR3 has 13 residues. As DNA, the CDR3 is TGTGCCTGGAGCAACAGGGATAATCAGCCCCAGCATTTT. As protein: CAWSNRDNQPQHF.

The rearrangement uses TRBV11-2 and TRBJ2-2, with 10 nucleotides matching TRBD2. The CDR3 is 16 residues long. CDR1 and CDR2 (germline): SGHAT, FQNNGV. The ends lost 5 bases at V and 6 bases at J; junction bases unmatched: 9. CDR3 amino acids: CASSLVAGGGAGELFF. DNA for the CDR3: TGTGCCAGCAGCCTGGTAGCGGGAGGCGGAGCCGGGGAGCTGTTTTTT.

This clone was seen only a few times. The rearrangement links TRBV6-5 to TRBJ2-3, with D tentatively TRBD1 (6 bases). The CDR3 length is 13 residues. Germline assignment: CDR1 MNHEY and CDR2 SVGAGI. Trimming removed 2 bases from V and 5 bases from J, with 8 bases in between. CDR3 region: CASSYTGKDTQYF. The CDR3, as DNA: TGTGCCAGCAGTTACACAGGGAAAGATACGCAGTATTTT.

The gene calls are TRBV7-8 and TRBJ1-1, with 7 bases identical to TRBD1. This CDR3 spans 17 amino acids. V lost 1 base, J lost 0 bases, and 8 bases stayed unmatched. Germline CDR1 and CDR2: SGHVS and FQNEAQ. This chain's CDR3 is CASSLEARGKVNTEAFF. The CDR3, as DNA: TGTGCCAGCAGCTTAGAGGCCAGGGGGAAGGTGAACACTGAAGCTTTCTTT. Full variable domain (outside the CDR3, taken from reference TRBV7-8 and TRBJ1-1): GAGVSQSPRYKVAKRGQDVALRCDPISGHVSLFWYQQALGQGPEFLTYFQNEAQLDKSGLPSDRFFAERPEGSVSTLKIQRTQQEDSAVYLCASSLEARGKVNTEAFFGQGTRLTVV.

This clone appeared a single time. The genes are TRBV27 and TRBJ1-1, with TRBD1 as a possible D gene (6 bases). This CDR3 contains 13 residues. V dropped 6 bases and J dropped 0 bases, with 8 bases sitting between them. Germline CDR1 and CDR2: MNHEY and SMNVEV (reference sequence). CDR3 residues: CASSRGVNTEAFF. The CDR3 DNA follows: TGTGCCAGCAGCAGGGGTGTGAACACTGAAGCTTTCTTT.

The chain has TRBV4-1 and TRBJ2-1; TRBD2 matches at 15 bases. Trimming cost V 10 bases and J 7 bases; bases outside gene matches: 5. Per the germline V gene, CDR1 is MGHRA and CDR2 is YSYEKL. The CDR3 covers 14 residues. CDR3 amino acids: CATEGTSGRNEQFF. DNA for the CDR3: TGCGCCACCGAAGGGACTAGCGGGAGGAATGAGCAGTTCTTC.

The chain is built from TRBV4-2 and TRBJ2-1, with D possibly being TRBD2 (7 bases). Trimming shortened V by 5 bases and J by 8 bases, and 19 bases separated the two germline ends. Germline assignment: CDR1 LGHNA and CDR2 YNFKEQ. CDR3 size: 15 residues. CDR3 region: CASSDGGGRVYEQFF. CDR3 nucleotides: TGTGCCAGCAGCGACGGGGGCGGGAGAGTATATGAGCAGTTCTTC.